Below are 18 T cell receptor beta chains sequenced from a single sample in a study of cytomegalovirus exposure and HLA in healthy donors. With 60 Vbeta and 13 Jbeta primers, the PCR was carried out. Sequenced by immunoSEQ multiplex PCR; TCRdb stores in-frame clones only, minus some. Here the sample table reports about 44,000 clones. The specimen was PBMCs. Receptors originate from a male donor in good health and CMV-seronegative.

The genes are TRBV29-1 and TRBJ2-1; D uncertain. Germline V gene sequence: CDR1 SQVTM, CDR2 ANQGSEA. The CDR3 runs 12 residues. V was trimmed by 4 bases and J by 5 bases, leaving 9 bases between them. The CDR3 spells CSVVVQNNEQFF. Here the CDR3 DNA reads TGCAGCGTTGTCGTGCAGAACAATGAGCAGTTCTTC.

The chain links TRBV4-1 to TRBJ2-1, with 7 nucleotides matching TRBD2. This CDR3 region has 17 residues. V gave up 0 bases and J gave up 6 bases; unmatched junction bases: 11. Germline V lookup: CDR1 MGHRA, CDR2 YSYEKL. CDR3 DNA: TGCGCCAGCAGCCAAGAGTTTCGGGGGAGGGCCCTCAATGAGCAGTTCTTC. It translates to CASSQEFRGRALNEQFF.

The chain's CDR3 is CASSPVPTSGSYEQYF. As DNA, the CDR3 is TGCGCCAGCAGCCCAGTTCCTACTAGCGGATCCTACGAGCAGTACTTC. This chain joins TRBV4-1 and TRBJ2-7, with 8 bases matching TRBD2. Germline CDR1 MGHRA, CDR2 YSYEKL. CDR3 length: 16 residues. V trimming: 4 bases; J trimming: 1 base; junction bases outside the gene matches: 9.

J is TRBJ2-4 and V is TRBV5-1; D remains unclear. Trimming took 3 bases from V and 0 from J, leaving 13 bases between them. Germline CDR1 SGHRS, CDR2 YFSETQ. This CDR3 spans 16 amino acids. CDR3 sequence (DNA): TGCGCCAGCAGCTCCCGAGGATCTCTAGCCAAAAACATTCAGTACTTC. Translating gives CASSSRGSLAKNIQYF.

As DNA, the CDR3 is TGTGCCAGCAGCAGACAGGGATCCACAGAGACCCAGTACTTC. This sequence encodes CASSRQGSTETQYF. The chain recombines TRBV6-1 with TRBJ2-5, with TRBD1 matching 7 bases. The CDR3 is 14 amino acids. Looked up from germline, CDR1 is MNHNS and CDR2 is SASEGT. The junction had 8 bases not matched to a gene; V was cut back by 6 bases and J by 4 bases.

V gene TRBV6-4 combines with J gene TRBJ2-2; 8 bases line up with TRBD2. Trimming cost V 3 bases and J 6 bases; bases outside gene matches: 6. Germline loops: CDR1 MRHNA, CDR2 SNTAGT. The CDR3 runs to 15 residues. The DNA of the CDR3 is TGTGCCAGCAGTGAGACCAGCGGGAGCGCCGGGGAGCTGTTTTTT. As protein: CASSETSGSAGELFF.

V is TRBV7-8 and J is TRBJ1-3; D unresolved. Trimming stripped 7 bases from V and 4 bases from J, with 14 bases between. Per germline, CDR1 SGHVS and CDR2 FQNEAQ. This CDR3 region has 14 residues. CDR3 in DNA: TGTGCCAGCAACCCGACGGCGGGGGGAAACACCATATATTTT. Its translation: CASNPTAGGNTIYF.

The J gene is TRBJ1-2, the V gene TRBV6-5; no clear D. Germline V gene sequence: CDR1 MNHEY, CDR2 SVGAGI. The V and J ends lost 4 bases and 4 bases respectively, with 7 bases between them. The CDR3 has 12 residues. The CDR3 DNA is TGTGCCAGCAGTTCTAACAGCTATGGCTACACCTTC. Its protein is CASSSNSYGYTF.

Its frequency marks this clone as large. The chain is built from TRBV6-4 and TRBJ2-1; 9 bases are a match to TRBD2. J lost 9 bases, V lost 2 bases, and 11 bases had no gene match. This CDR3 contains 16 residues. Per the germline V gene, CDR1 is MRHNA and CDR2 is SNTAGT. CDR3 nucleotides: TGTGCCAGCAGTGACGGTCTCGCGGGAGGGCCCGGTGAGCAGTTCTTC. Translation gives CASSDGLAGGPGEQFF.

The CDR3 nucleotides read TGTGCCAGCAGAGGTGGGGAGGGCGGCTACACCTTC. This codes for CASRGGEGGYTF. The chain employs TRBV6-6 and TRBJ1-2; D is unresolved. Looked up from germline, CDR1 is MNHNY and CDR2 is SVGAGI (reference sequence). Trimming removed 6 bases at V and 8 bases at J, with 13 bases between. There are 12 residues in the CDR3.

The V call is TRBV27, the J call TRBJ2-5; 11 bases are shared with TRBD2. This CDR3 comprises 19 residues. V lost 3 bases, J lost 2 bases, and 14 bases stayed unmatched. Germline assignment: CDR1 MNHEY and CDR2 SMNVEV (reference sequence). CDR3 DNA: TGTGCCAGCAGTTTTAGTTTTAGATCGACTAGCGGGATACAAGAGACCCAGTACTTC. Amino acids: CASSFSFRSTSGIQETQYF.

The chain joins TRBV5-6 to TRBJ2-3, with a weak D call TRBD1 (5 bases). Germline V lookup: CDR1 SGHDT, CDR2 YYEEEE. The CDR3 is 13 residues long. Trimming took 3 bases from V and 6 from J, leaving 11 bases between them. DNA of the CDR3: TGTGCCAGCAGCTGGCAGGGTAGCGATACGCAGTATTTT. Protein product: CASSWQGSDTQYF.

The chain combines TRBV19 with TRBJ2-7; 10 positions match TRBD2. The CDR3 sequence is 12 residues long. Germline CDR1 and CDR2: LNHDA and SQIVND (reference sequence). Here the CDR3 DNA reads TGTGGACCGGGACTAGCGAAGTACGAGCAGTACTTC. It translates to CGPGLAKYEQYF.

V usage is TRBV7-8 and J usage is TRBJ1-4; D is possibly TRBD1 (6 bases). Trimming took off 5 bases at V and 11 bases at J, with 21 bases between the two ends. Looked up from germline, CDR1 is SGHVS and CDR2 is FQNEAQ. This CDR3 spans 15 amino acids. The CDR3: CASSPRTDLMKKLFF. The CDR3 bases are TGTGCCAGCAGCCCGAGGACAGACCTAATGAAGAAACTGTTTTTT.

The chain combines TRBV25-1 with TRBJ1-2; D unclear. V was pared by 1 base and J by 8 bases, with 5 bases between. This CDR3 is built from 11 residues. Germline loops: CDR1 MGHDK, CDR2 SYGVNS. CDR3 sequence reads: CASSESRGYTF. The CDR3 nucleotides are TGTGCCAGCAGTGAATCGAGGGGCTACACCTTC.

The rearrangement uses TRBV18 and TRBJ2-1; D remains unclear. This CDR3 is built from 14 residues. The V end lost 3 bases, the J end lost 5 bases, and 11 bases lay between the germline ends. Germline assignment: CDR1 KGHSH and CDR2 LQKENI. The CDR3 loop reads CASSPSSRNNEQFF. CDR3 in DNA: TGTGCCAGCTCACCCTCCTCCAGGAACAATGAGCAGTTCTTC.

This chain uses TRBV7-9 with TRBJ2-2; 8 nucleotides align to TRBD2. Trimming removed 5 bases from V and 5 bases from J; junction bases left unmatched: 7. Germline-derived CDR1 and CDR2 are SEHNR and FQNEAQ (reference sequence). The CDR3 is 15 amino acids. The CDR3 is CASSPSSGRTGELFF. DNA for the CDR3: TGTGCCAGCAGCCCCTCCAGCGGGAGAACCGGGGAGCTGTTTTTT. The full variable domain, its missing parts supplied by reference TRBV7-9 and TRBJ2-2, is DTGVSQNPRHKITKRGQNVTFRCDPISEHNRLYWYRQTLGQGPEFLTYFQNEAQLEKSRLLSDRFSAERPKGSFSTLEIQRTEQGDSAMYLCASSPSSGRTGELFFGEGSRLTVL.

This sequence joins TRBV29-1 and TRBJ2-2; 8 bases are shared with TRBD2. The CDR3 length is 14 residues. The V and J ends lost 6 bases and 7 bases, in that order; junction bases with no gene match: 10. Germline lookup yields CDR1 SQVTM and CDR2 ANQGSEA. The CDR3 DNA is TGCAGCGTCGGGAGCGGGAGTTACGGCGGGGAGCTGTTTTTT. Translating it yields CSVGSGSYGGELFF.